What follows are 15 T cell receptor beta chains derived from one specimen sequenced in a study of T cell responses to AZD1222 COVID-19 vaccine. Method: immunoSEQ multiplex PCR; TCRdb's copy keeps in-frame clones and lacks some. The sample lists fewer than 120,000 clones, 85% to 95% occurring once. Sequenced material: peripheral blood, taken on day 0 of AZD1222 vaccination. All receptors derive from an adult in good health.

This chain uses TRBV2 with TRBJ1-2, with TRBD1 as a possible D gene (5 bases). V lost 6 bases and J 7 bases, leaving 18 bases between the germline ends. The CDR3 is 14 amino acids. Germline values: CDR1 SNHLY, CDR2 FYNNEI. Here the CDR3 reads CASSRVRVGGGYTF. The CDR3 DNA is TGTGCCAGCAGCCGGGTCAGGGTTGGTGGTGGCTACACCTTC.

J is TRBJ2-3 and V is TRBV11-2; 9 bases align to TRBD2. CDR3 length equals 15 residues. The germline V gene encodes CDR1 SGHAT and CDR2 FQNNGV. V lost 5 bases to trimming and J lost 2 bases; unmatched junction nucleotides: 5. This CDR3 is CASSISGGPTDTQYF. CDR3 DNA sequence: TGTGCCAGCAGCATTAGCGGGGGCCCCACAGATACGCAGTATTTT.

This clone was observed a single time. The rearrangement uses TRBV13 and TRBJ2-2, with D possibly being TRBD1 or TRBD2 (6 bases each). Germline CDR1 reads PRHDT; CDR2 reads FYEKMQ (reference sequence). The CDR3 has 19 amino acids. The V gene lost 5 bases and the J gene lost 0 bases, with 22 bases spanning the gap. The CDR3 DNA reads as TGTGCCAGCAGCCCAACCGGGCTTGGGGGGCCACCGAACACCGGGGAGCTGTTTTTT. This codes for CASSPTGLGGPPNTGELFF.

V is TRBV28 and J is TRBJ2-7, with a tentative D call TRBD1 (6 bases). The V gene lost 5 bases and the J gene lost 0 bases, with 20 bases spanning the gap. This CDR3 comprises 17 residues. Per germline, CDR1 MDHEN and CDR2 SYDVKM. The CDR3 protein is CASSTSIRDKPSYEQYF. Here the CDR3 DNA reads TGTGCCAGCAGTACCAGTATCCGGGACAAACCCTCCTACGAGCAGTACTTC.

V gene TRBV9 combines with J gene TRBJ2-6; D is unclear. Germline CDR1 and CDR2: SGDLS and YYNGEE. The CDR3 runs to 17 residues. V gave up 3 bases and J gave up 0 bases, with 13 bases separating them. The CDR3 reads CASSEHKQVSGANVLTF. CDR3 DNA sequence: TGTGCCAGCAGCGAGCACAAGCAAGTCTCTGGGGCCAACGTCCTGACTTTC.

The rearrangement links TRBV4-2 to TRBJ1-2, with 8 bases aligning to TRBD1. Germline CDR1 reads LGHNA; CDR2 reads YNFKEQ. The CDR3 loop spans 21 amino acids. With V trimmed by 4 bases and J by 2 bases, 24 bases remained unmatched. This CDR3 is CASSRAGTGKIVGGDNYGYTF. The CDR3 DNA sequence: TGTGCCAGCAGCCGCGCCGGGACAGGAAAAATCGTTGGAGGGGACAACTATGGCTACACCTTC.

The DNA for the CDR3 is TGTGCCAGCAGCTCCCCCCAAAGCGGTTCCTACAATGAGCAGTTCTTC. Amino acid sequence: CASSSPQSGSYNEQFF. The chain employs TRBV28 and TRBJ2-1, with a possible D match to TRBD2 (5 bases). Germline V gives CDR1 MDHEN, CDR2 SYDVKM. There are 16 residues in the CDR3. Trimming pared 6 bases from V and 1 base from J, leaving 16 bases between.

The chain joins TRBV28 to TRBJ1-6, with 7 positions matching TRBD1. Germline lookup yields CDR1 MDHEN and CDR2 SYDVKM. The CDR3 has 15 residues. V gave up 5 bases and J gave up 6 bases; unmatched junction bases: 7. For the CDR3, the DNA is TGTGCCAGCAGTAGAGAGGACAGGCCTAATTCACCCCTCCACTTT. The encoded protein is CASSREDRPNSPLHF. Together with reference TRBV28 and TRBJ1-6, the CDR3 gives the full variable domain: DVKVTQSSRYLVKRTGEKVFLECVQDMDHENMFWYRQDPGLGLRLIYFSYDVKMKEKGDIPEGYSVSREKKERFSLILESASTNQTSMYLCASSREDRPNSPLHFGNGTRLTVT.

The genes are TRBV11-2 and TRBJ1-5; tentative D call: TRBD1 (6 bases). The CDR3 spans 15 residues. Germline V gives CDR1 SGHAT, CDR2 FQNNGV. The V end was cut by 1 base, the J end by 2 bases, with 9 bases between. The CDR3 coding sequence is TGTGCCAGCAGCTTAGGGCCAGGGGGCAATCAGCCCCAGCATTTT. This sequence encodes CASSLGPGGNQPQHF.

V gene TRBV6-5 combines with J gene TRBJ1-5; a weak D match, TRBD1 (6 bases). The CDR3 length is 12 residues. V lost 7 bases and J 9 bases, leaving 13 bases between the germline ends. From germline, CDR1 is MNHEY and CDR2 SVGAGI. The CDR3, as DNA: TGTGCCAGCAACAGGGAATGGCGGCCCCAGCATTTT. Its protein product is CASNREWRPQHF.

The chain employs TRBV11-1 and TRBJ1-1; D uncertain. With 8 bases removed from V and 0 bases from J, the gap between germline ends came to 16 bases. The CDR3 contains 15 residues. From germline, CDR1 is SGHAT and CDR2 FQDESV (reference sequence). The CDR3 here is CASFRPTTMNTEAFF. CDR3 coding DNA: TGTGCCAGCTTCAGGCCAACAACCATGAACACTGAAGCTTTCTTT.

The J gene is TRBJ2-3, the V gene TRBV10-1, with unresolved D. This CDR3 has 14 residues. Germline CDR1 reads WNHNN; CDR2 reads SYGVQD (reference sequence). V gave up 2 bases and J gave up 1 base, with 7 bases separating them. The CDR3 reads CASSEGLGTDTQYF. The CDR3 DNA reads TGCGCCAGCAGTGAGGGGCTTGGCACAGATACGCAGTATTTT.

The chain combines TRBV2 with TRBJ1-4, with D possibly being TRBD1 (6 bases). CDR1 and CDR2 (germline): SNHLY, FYNNEI. Trimming shortened V by 6 bases and J by 3 bases, and 11 bases separated the two germline ends. The CDR3 has 14 amino acids. This chain's CDR3 is CASRGTGPNEKLFF. The CDR3 DNA follows: TGTGCCAGCAGGGGAACAGGGCCTAATGAAAAACTGTTTTTT.

As for this clone: A junction end diverges from the germline sequence, so it may reflect a read error. This chain links TRBV11-1 with TRBJ2-1, with 11 bases fitting TRBD1. CDR3 length: 13 residues. In germline, CDR1 is SGHAT, CDR2 FQDESV (reference sequence). The CDR3: CASSLRDRGLEVF. The CDR3 DNA reads as TGTGCCAGCAGTCTCCGGGACAGGGGGTTAGAGGTCTTC.

The chain joins TRBV5-1 to TRBJ2-2, with D unresolved. V was clipped by 4 bases and J by 6 bases, with 13 bases between them. The CDR3 length is 14 residues. Germline assignment: CDR1 SGHRS and CDR2 YFSETQ. CDR3 sequence reads: CASSRLGGSGELFF. The CDR3 nucleotides are TGCGCCAGCAGCCGGTTAGGTGGGTCCGGGGAGCTGTTTTTT.